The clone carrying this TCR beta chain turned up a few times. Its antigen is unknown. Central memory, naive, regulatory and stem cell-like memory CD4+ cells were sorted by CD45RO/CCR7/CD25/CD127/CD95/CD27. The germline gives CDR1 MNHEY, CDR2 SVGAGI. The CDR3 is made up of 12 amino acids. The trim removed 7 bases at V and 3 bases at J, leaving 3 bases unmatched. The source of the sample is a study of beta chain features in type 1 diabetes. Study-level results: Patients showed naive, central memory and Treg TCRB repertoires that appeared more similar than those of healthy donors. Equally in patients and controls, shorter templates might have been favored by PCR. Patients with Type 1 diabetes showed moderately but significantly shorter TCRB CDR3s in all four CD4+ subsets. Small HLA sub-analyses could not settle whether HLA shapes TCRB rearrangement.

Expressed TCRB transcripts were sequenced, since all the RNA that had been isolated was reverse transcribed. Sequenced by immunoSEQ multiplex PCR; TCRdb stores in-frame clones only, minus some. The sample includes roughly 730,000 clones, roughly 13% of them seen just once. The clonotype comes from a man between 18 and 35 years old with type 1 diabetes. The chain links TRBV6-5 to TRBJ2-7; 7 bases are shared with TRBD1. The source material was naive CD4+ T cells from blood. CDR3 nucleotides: TGTGCCAGCAACCCAGGGGGCTACGAGCAGTACTTC. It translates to CASNPGGYEQYF.